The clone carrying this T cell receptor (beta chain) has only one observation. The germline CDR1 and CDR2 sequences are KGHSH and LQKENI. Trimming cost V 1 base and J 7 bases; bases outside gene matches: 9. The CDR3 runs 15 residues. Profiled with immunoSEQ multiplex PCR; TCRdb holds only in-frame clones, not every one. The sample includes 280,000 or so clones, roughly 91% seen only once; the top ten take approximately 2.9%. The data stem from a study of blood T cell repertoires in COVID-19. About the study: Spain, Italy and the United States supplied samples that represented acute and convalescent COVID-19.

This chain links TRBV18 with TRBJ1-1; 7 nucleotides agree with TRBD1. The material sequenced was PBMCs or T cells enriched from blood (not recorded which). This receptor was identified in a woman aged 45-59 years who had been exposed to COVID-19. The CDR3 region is CASSPRGTVSNEAFF. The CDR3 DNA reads TGTGCCAGCTCACCACGAGGGACAGTATCTAATGAAGCTTTCTTT.